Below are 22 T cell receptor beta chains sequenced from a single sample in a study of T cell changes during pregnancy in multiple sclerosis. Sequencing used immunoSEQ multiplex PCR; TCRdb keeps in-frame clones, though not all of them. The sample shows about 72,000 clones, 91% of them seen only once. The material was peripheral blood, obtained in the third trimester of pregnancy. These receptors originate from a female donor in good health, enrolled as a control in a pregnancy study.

CDR3 protein: CATSTSEREGPQYF. In nucleotides, the CDR3 is TGTGCCACCAGCACATCTGAGCGGGAGGGTCCCCAGTACTTC. The J gene is TRBJ2-5, the V gene TRBV15; 10 bases match TRBD2. The CDR3 is 14 amino acids. J was trimmed by 9 bases and V by 4 bases; bases with no gene match: 8. The germline V gene encodes CDR1 LNHNV and CDR2 YYDKDF (reference sequence).

CDR3 in DNA: TGTGCCAGCAGCTTAGTGGGGAGAAATAATTCACCCCTCCACTTT. Encoded protein: CASSLVGRNNSPLHF. The chain is built from TRBV7-9 and TRBJ1-6; no firm D call. The CDR3 spans 15 residues. Trimming removed 1 base at V and 5 bases at J, with 9 bases between. Germline V lookup: CDR1 SEHNR, CDR2 FQNEAQ (reference sequence). The full variable domain, with the rest looked up from reference TRBV7-9 and TRBJ1-6, is DTGVSQNPRHKITKRGQNVTFRCDPISEHNRLYWYRQTLGQGPEFLTYFQNEAQLEKSRLLSDRFSAERPKGSFSTLEIQRTEQGDSAMYLCASSLVGRNNSPLHFGNGTRLTVT.

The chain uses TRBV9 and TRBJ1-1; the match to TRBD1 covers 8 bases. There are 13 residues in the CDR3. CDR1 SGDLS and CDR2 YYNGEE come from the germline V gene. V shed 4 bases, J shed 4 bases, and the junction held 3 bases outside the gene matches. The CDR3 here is CASSPGQGTEAFF. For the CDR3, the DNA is TGTGCCAGCAGCCCAGGACAGGGCACTGAAGCTTTCTTT.

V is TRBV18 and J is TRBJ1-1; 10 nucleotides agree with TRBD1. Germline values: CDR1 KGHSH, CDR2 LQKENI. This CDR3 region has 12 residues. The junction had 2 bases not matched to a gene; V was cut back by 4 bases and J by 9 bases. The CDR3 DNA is TGTGCCAGCTCACTTGACAGGGGGCAAGCTTTCTTT. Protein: CASSLDRGQAFF.

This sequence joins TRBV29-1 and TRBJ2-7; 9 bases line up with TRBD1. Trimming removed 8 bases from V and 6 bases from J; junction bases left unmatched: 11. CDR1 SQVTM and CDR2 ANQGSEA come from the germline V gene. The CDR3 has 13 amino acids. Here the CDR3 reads CSYNPGQGAEQYF. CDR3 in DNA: TGCAGCTATAACCCGGGACAGGGTGCCGAGCAGTACTTC.

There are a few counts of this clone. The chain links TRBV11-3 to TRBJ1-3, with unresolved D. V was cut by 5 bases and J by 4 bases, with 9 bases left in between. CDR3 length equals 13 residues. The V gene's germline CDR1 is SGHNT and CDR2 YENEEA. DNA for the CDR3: TGTGCCAGCAGCCCAGCAGGAGGAAACACCATATATTTT. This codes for CASSPAGGNTIYF. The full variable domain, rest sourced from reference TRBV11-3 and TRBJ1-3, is EAGVVQSPRYKIIEKKQPVAFWCNPISGHNTLYWYLQNLGQGPELLIRYENEEAVDDSQLPKDRFSAERLKGVDSTLKIQPAELGDSAVYLCASSPAGGNTIYFGEGSWLTVV.

CDR3 amino acids: CASSYGDRAAEAFF. DNA of the CDR3: TGTGCCAGCAGTTACGGGGACAGGGCCGCTGAAGCTTTCTTT. V gene TRBV6-5 combines with J gene TRBJ1-1; 9 bases are a match to TRBD1. The germline V gene encodes CDR1 MNHEY and CDR2 SVGAGI. The junction had 4 bases not matched to a gene; V was cut back by 2 bases and J by 6 bases. The CDR3 covers 14 residues.

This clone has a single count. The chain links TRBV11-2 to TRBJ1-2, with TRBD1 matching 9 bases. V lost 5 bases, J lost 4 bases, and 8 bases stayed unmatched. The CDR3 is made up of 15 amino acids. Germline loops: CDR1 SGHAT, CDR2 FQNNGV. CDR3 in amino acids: CASSPGQGYGYGYTF. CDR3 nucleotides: TGTGCCAGCAGCCCTGGACAGGGGTACGGCTATGGCTACACCTTC.

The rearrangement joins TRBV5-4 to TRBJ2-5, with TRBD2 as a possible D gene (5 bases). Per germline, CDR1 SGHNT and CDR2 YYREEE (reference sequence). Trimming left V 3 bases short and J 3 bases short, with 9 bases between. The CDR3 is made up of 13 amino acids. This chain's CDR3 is CASSSRGKETQYF. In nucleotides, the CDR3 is TGTGCCAGCAGCTCCCGAGGGAAAGAGACCCAGTACTTC.

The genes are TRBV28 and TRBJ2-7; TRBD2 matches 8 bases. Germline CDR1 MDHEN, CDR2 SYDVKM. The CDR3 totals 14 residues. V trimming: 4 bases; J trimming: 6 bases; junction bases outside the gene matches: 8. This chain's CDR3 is CASSSGTRKGEQYF. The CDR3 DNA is TGTGCCAGCAGTTCCGGGACTAGAAAAGGCGAGCAGTACTTC.

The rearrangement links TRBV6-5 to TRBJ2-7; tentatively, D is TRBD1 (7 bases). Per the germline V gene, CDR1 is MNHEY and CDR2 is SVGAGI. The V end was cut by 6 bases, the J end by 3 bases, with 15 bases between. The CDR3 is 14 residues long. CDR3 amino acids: CASRGGQSLYEQYF. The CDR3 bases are TGTGCCAGCAGGGGGGGACAGAGCCTCTACGAGCAGTACTTC.

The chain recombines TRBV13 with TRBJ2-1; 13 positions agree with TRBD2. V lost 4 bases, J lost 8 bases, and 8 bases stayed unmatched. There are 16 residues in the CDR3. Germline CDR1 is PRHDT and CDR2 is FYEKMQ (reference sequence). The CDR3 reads CASSSGTSGIGDEQFF. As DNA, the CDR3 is TGTGCCAGCAGCTCCGGGACTAGCGGGATAGGCGATGAGCAGTTCTTC.

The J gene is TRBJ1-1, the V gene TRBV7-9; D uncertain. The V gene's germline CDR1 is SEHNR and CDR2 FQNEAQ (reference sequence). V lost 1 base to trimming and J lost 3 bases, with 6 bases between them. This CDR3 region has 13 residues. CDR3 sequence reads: CASSLVGDTEAFF. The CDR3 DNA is TGTGCCAGCAGCTTAGTCGGGGACACTGAAGCTTTCTTT.

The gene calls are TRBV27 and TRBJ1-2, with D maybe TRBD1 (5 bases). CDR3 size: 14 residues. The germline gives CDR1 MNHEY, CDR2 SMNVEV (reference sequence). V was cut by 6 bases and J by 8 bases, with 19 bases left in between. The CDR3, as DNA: TGTGCCAGCAGCCCCCGAGAGGGGCGGGACGGCTACACCTTC. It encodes CASSPREGRDGYTF.

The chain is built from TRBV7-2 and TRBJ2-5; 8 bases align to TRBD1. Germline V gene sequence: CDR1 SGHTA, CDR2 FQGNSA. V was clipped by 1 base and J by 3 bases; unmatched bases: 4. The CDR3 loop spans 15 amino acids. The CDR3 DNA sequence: TGTGCCAGCAGCTTAGGCAGGGGGCTAGAAGAGACCCAGTACTTC. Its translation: CASSLGRGLEETQYF.

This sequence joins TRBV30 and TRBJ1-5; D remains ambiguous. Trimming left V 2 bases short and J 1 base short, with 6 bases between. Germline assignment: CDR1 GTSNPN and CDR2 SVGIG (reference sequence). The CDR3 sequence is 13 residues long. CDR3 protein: CAWSPSSNQPQHF. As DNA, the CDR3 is TGTGCCTGGAGTCCCTCGAGCAATCAGCCCCAGCATTTT.

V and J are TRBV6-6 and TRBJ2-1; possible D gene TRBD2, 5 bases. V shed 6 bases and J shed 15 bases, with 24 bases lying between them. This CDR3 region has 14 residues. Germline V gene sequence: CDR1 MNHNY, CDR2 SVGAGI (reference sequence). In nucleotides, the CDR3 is TGTGCCAGCAGCCCTAGCCTCATGTCTTTCGGAGTGTTCTTC. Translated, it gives CASSPSLMSFGVFF.

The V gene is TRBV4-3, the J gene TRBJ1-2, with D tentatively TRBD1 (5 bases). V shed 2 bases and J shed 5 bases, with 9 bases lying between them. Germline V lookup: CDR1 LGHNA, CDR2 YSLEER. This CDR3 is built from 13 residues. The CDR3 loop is CASSQSRQYGYTF. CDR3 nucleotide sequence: TGCGCCAGCAGCCAATCCAGACAGTATGGCTACACCTTC.

CDR3 nucleotides: TGTGCCAGCAGCTTGGAAGCGGGAGGGCCTTACGAGCAGTACTTC. Translating gives CASSLEAGGPYEQYF. The chain links TRBV5-4 to TRBJ2-7, with TRBD2 matching 10 bases. J lost 4 bases, V lost 0 bases, and 4 bases had no gene match. CDR1 and CDR2 (germline): SGHNT, YYREEE (reference sequence). The CDR3 is 15 amino acids.

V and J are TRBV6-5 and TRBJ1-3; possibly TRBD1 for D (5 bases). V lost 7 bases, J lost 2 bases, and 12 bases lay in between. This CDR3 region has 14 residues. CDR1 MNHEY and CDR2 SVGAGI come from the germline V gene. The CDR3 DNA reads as TGTGCCAGCATAAAAACAGGTGCTGGAAACACCATATATTTT. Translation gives CASIKTGAGNTIYF.

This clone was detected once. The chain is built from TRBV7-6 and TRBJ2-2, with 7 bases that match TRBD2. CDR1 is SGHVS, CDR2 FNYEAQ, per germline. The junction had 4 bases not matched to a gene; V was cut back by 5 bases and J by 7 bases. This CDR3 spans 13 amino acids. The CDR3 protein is CASSGRAGGELFF. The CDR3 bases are TGTGCCAGCAGCGGGAGGGCCGGCGGGGAGCTGTTTTTT. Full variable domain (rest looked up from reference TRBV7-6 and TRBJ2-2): GAGVSQSPRYKVTKRGQDVALRCDPISGHVSLYWYRQALGQGPEFLTYFNYEAQQDKSGLPNDRFSAERPEGSISTLTIQRTEQRDSAMYRCASSGRAGGELFFGEGSRLTVL.

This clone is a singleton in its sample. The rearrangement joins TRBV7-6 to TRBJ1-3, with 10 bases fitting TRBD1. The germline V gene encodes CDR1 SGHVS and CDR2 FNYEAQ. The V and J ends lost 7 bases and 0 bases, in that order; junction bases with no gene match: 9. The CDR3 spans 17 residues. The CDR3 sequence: CASTRSRTGGSGNTIYF. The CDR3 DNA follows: TGTGCCAGCACCCGTAGCAGGACAGGGGGCTCTGGAAACACCATATATTTT.